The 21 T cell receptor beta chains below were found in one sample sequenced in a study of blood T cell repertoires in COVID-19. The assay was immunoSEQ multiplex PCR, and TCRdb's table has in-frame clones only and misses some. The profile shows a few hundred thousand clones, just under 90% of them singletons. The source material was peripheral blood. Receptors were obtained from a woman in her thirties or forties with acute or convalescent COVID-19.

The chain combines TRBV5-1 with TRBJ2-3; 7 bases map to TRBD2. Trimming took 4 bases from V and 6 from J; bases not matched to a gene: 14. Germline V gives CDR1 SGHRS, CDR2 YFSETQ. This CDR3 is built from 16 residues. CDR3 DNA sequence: TGCGCCAGCAGCCCCATCCTGACTAGCAGGTCGGATACGCAGTATTTT. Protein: CASSPILTSRSDTQYF.

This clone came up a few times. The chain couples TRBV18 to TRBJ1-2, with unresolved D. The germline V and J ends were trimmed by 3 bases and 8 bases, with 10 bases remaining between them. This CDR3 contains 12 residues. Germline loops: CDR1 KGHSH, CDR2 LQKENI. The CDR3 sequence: CASSPGSGGYTF. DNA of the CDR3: TGTGCCAGCTCACCGGGCTCGGGGGGCTACACCTTC.

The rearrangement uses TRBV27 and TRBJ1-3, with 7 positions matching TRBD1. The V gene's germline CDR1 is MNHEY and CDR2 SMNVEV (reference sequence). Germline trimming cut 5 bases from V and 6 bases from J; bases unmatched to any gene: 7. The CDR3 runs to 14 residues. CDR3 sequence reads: CASSLRTGLNTIYF. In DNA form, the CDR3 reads TGTGCCAGCAGTCTCCGGACAGGACTAAACACCATATATTTT.

CDR3 loop: CASSLDGLVDTQYF. The CDR3, as DNA: TGTGCCAGCAGCTTAGACGGGTTGGTAGATACGCAGTATTTT. The J gene is TRBJ2-3, the V gene TRBV11-2; no clear D. With 0 bases removed from V and 5 bases from J, the gap between germline ends came to 9 bases. Germline-derived CDR1 and CDR2 are SGHAT and FQNNGV. The CDR3 is 14 amino acids.

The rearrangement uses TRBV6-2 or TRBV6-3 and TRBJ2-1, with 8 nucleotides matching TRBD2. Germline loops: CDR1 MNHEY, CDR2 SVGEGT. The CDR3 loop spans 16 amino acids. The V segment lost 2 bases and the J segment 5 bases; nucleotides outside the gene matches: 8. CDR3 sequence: CASSYPNGGGNNEQFF. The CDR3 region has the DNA TGTGCCAGCAGTTACCCCAACGGGGGGGGGAACAATGAGCAGTTCTTC.

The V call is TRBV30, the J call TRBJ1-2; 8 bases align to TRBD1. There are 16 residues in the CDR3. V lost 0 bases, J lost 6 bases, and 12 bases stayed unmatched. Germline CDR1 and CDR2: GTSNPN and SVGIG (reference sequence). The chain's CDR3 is CAWSVLWQGADNGYTF. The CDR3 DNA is TGTGCCTGGAGTGTACTATGGCAGGGGGCTGATAATGGCTACACCTTC.

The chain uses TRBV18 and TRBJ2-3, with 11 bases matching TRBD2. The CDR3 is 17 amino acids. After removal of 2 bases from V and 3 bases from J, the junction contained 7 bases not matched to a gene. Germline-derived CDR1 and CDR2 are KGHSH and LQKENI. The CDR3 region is CASSPIAGGLETDTQYF. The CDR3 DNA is TGTGCCAGCTCACCAATAGCGGGGGGGCTGGAGACAGATACGCAGTATTTT. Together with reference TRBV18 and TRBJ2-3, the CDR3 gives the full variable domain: NAGVMQNPRHLVRRRGQEARLRCSPMKGHSHVYWYRQLPEEGLKFMVYLQKENIIDESGMPKERFSAEFPKEGPSILRIQQVVRGDSAAYFCASSPIAGGLETDTQYFGPGTRLTVL.

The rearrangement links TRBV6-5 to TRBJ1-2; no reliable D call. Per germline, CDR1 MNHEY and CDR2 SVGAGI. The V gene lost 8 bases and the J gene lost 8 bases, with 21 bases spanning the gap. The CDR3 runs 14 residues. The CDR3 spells CASGLDASSGGYTF. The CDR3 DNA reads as TGTGCCAGCGGCCTGGACGCATCCTCGGGGGGCTACACCTTC.

The CDR3 nucleotides read TGTGCCACCCACATGGGGGGGAACACTGAAGCTTTCTTT. Translation: CATHMGGNTEAFF. V gene TRBV6-6 combines with J gene TRBJ1-1; weak D call: TRBD1 (5 bases). V was trimmed by 10 bases and J by 1 base, leaving 13 bases between them. This CDR3 comprises 13 residues. The germline V gene has CDR1 MNHNY and CDR2 SVGAGI (reference sequence).

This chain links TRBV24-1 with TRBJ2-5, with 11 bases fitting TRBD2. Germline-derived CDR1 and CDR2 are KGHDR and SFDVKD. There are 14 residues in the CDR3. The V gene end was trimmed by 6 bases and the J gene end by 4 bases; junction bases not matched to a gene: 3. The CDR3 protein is CATSLTSGAETQYF. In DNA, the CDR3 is TGTGCCACCAGTTTGACTAGCGGGGCAGAGACCCAGTACTTC.

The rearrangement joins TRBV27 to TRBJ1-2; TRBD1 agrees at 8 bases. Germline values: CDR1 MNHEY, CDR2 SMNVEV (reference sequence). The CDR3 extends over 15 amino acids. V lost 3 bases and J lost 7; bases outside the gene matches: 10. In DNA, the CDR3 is TGTGCCAGCAGTTTCGGATCGGGACAGGCGTCTGGCTACACCTTC. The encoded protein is CASSFGSGQASGYTF.

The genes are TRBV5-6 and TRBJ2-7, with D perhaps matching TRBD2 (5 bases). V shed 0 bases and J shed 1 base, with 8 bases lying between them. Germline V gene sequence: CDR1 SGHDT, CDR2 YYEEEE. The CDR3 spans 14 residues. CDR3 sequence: CASSLEEGSYEQYV. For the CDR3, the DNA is TGTGCCAGCAGCTTGGAAGAGGGATCCTACGAGCAGTACGTC.

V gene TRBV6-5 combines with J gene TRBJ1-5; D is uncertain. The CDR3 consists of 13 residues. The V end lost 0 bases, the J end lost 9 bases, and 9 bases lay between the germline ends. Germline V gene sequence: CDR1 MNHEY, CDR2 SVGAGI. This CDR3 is CASSYSNTLPQHF. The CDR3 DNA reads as TGTGCCAGCAGTTACTCGAACACCCTGCCCCAGCATTTT.

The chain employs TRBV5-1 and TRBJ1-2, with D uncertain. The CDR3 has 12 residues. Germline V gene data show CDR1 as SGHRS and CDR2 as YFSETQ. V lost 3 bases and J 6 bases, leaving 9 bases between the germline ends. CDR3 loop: CASSYDTHGYTF. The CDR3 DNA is TGCGCCAGCAGCTATGACACCCATGGCTACACCTTC.

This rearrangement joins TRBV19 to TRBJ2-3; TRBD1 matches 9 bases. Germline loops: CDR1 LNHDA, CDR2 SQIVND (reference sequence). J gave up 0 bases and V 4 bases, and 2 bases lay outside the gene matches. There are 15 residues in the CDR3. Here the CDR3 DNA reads TGTGCCAGTAGTAACGACAGGGGGAGCACAGATACGCAGTATTTT. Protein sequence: CASSNDRGSTDTQYF.

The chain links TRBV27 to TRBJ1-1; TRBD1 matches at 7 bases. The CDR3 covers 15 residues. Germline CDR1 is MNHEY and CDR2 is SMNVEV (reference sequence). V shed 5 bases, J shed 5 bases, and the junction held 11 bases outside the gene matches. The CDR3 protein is CASSPRDSAWTEAFF. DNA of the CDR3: TGTGCCAGCAGTCCAAGGGACAGCGCGTGGACTGAAGCTTTCTTT.

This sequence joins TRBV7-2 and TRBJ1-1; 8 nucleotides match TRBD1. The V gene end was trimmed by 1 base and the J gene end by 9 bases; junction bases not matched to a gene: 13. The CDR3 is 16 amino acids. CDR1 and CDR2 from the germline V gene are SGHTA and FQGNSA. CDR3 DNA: TGTGCCAGCAGCTTAGTTCAGGGGCGACAGGGGAGCAAAGCTTTCTTT. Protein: CASSLVQGRQGSKAFF.

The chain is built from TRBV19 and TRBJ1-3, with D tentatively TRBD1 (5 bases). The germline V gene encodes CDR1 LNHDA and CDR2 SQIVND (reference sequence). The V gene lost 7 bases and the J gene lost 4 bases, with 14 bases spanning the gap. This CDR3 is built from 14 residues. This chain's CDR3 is CASNTGYEGNTIYF. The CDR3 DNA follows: TGTGCCAGTAACACAGGTTACGAAGGAAACACCATATATTTT.

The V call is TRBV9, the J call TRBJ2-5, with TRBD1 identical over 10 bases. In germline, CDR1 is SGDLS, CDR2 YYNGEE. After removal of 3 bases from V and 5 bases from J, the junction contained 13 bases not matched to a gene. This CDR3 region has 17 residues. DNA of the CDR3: TGTGCCAGCAGCGCCTCCCGGGACAGGGGAGAATTGGAGACCCAGTACTTC. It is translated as CASSASRDRGELETQYF. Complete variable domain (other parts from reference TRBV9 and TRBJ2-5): DSGVTQTPKHLITATGQRVTLRCSPRSGDLSVYWYQQSLDQGLQFLIQYYNGEERAKGNILERFSAQQFPDLHSELNLSSLELGDSALYFCASSASRDRGELETQYFGPGTRLLVL.

CDR3 in amino acids: CASSLDYANYGYTF. The CDR3 DNA reads as TGTGCCAGCAGCTTAGACTACGCCAACTATGGCTACACCTTC. The chain combines TRBV11-2 with TRBJ1-2; unclear D gene. Trimming took 0 bases from V and 2 from J, leaving 7 bases between them. CDR1 is SGHAT, CDR2 FQNNGV, per germline. The CDR3 covers 14 residues. Looking up the rest from reference TRBV11-2 and TRBJ1-2 gives the full variable domain: EAGVAQSPRYKIIEKRQSVAFWCNPISGHATLYWYQQILGQGPKLLIQFQNNGVVDDSQLPKDRFSAERLKGVDSTLKIQPAKLEDSAVYLCASSLDYANYGYTFGSGTRLTVV.

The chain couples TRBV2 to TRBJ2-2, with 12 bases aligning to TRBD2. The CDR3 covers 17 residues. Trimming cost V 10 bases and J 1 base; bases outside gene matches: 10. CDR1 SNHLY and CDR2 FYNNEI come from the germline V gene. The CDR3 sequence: CATSVTSGGLNTGELFF. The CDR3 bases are TGTGCCACATCAGTTACTAGCGGGGGGCTGAACACCGGGGAGCTGTTTTTT.